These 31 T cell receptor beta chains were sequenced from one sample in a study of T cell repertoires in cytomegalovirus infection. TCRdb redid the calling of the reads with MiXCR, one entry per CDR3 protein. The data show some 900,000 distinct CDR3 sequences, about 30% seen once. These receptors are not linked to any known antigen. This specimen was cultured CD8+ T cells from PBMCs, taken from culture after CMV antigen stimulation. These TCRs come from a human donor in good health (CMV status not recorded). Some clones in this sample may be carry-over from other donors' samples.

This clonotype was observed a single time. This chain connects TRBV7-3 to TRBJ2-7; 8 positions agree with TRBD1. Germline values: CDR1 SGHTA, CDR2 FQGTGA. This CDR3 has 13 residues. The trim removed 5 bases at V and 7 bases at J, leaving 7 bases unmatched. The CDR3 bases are TGTGCCAGCAGCCATGGACAGGGTCGGGAGCAGTACGTC. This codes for CASSHGQGREQYV.

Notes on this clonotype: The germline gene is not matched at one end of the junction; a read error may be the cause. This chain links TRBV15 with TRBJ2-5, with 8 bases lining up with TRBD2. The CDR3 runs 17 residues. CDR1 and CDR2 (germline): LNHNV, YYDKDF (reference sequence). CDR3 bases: TGTGCCACCAGCGGAGACTTGAGCGGGGGCTACCAAGAGACCCAGTACTTC. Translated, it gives CATSGDLSGGYQETQYF.

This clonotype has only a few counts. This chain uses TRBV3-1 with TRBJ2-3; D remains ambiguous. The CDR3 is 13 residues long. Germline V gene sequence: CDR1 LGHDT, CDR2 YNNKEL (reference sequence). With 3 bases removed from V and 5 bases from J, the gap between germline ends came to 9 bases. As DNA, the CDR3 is TGTGCCAGCAGCCAGAAAGGAAGAGATACGCAGTATTTT. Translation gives CASSQKGRDTQYF.

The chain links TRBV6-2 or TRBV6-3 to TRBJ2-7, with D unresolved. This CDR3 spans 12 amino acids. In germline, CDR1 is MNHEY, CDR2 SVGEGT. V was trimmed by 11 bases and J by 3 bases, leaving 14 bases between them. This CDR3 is CAAGLGNYEQYV. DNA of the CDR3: TGTGCCGCTGGATTGGGAAACTACGAGCAGTACGTC.

For the CDR3, the DNA is TGTGCCACCATTCGACGAGGTCAAGAGACCCAGTACTTC. This translates into CATIRRGQETQYF. The chain uses TRBV12-3 or TRBV12-4 and TRBJ2-5, with D unresolved. The CDR3 sequence is 13 residues long. V was trimmed by 10 bases and J by 2 bases, leaving 14 bases between them.

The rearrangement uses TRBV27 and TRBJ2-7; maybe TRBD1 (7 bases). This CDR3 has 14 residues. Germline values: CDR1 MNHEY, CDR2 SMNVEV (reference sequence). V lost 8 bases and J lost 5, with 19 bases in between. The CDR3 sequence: CASSDREASDEQYV. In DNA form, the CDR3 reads TGTGCCAGCTCTGACAGGGAGGCCTCTGACGAGCAGTACGTC.

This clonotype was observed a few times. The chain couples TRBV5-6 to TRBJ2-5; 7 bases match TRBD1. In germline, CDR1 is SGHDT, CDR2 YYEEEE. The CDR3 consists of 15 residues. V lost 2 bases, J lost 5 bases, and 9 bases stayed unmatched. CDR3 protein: CASSLTGAVLETQYF. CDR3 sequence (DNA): TGTGCCAGCAGCTTAACAGGGGCTGTACTGGAGACCCAGTACTTC.

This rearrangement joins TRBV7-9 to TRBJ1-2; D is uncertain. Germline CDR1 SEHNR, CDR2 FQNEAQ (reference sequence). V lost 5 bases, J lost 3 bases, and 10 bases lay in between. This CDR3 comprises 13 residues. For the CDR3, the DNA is TGTGCCAGCAGCCAAAACGGGGACTATGGCTACACCTTC. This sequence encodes CASSQNGDYGYTF.

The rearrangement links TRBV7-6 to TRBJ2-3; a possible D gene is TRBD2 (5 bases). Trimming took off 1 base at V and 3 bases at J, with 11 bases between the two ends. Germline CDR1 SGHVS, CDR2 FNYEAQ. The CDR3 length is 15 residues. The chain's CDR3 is CASSLGGLWTDTQYF. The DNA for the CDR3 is TGTGCCAGCAGCTTAGGCGGGCTGTGGACAGATACGCAGTATTTT. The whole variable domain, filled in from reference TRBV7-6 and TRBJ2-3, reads GAGVSQSPRYKVTKRGQDVALRCDPISGHVSLYWYRQALGQGPEFLTYFNYEAQQDKSGLPNDRFSAERPEGSISTLTIQRTEQRDSAMYRCASSLGGLWTDTQYFGPGTRLTVL.

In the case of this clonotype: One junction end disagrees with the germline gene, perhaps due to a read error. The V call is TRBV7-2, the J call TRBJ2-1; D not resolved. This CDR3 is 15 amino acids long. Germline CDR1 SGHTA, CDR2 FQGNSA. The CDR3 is CASSSEGVGYSEQFF. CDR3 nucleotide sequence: TGTGCCAGCAGCTCCGAAGGAGTAGGTTACAGTGAGCAGTTCTTC.

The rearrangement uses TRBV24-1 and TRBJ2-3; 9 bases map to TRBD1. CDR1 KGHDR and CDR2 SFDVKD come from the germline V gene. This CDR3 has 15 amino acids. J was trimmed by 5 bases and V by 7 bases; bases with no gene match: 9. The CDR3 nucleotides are TGTGCCACCAGAGGCACAGGGGGCGAAAGAGATACGCAGTATTTT. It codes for CATRGTGGERDTQYF.

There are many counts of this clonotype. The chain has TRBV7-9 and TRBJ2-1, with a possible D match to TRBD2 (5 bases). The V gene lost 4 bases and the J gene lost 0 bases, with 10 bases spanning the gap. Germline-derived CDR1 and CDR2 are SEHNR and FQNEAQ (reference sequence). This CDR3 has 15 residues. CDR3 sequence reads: CASSYGVSSYNEQFF. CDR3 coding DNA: TGTGCCAGCAGCTACGGGGTTAGCTCCTACAATGAGCAGTTCTTC.

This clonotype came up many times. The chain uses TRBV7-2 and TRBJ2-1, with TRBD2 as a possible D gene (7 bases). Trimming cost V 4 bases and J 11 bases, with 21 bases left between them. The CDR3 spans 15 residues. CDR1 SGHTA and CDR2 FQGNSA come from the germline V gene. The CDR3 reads CASSWDSGEGGQQFF. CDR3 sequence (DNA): TGTGCCAGCAGCTGGGACTCAGGAGAGGGGGGGCAGCAGTTCTTC.

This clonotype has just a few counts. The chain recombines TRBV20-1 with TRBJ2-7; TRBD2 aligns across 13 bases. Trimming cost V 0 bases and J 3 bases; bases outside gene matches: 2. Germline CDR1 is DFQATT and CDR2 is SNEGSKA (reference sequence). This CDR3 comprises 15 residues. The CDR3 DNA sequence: TGCAGTGCTAGAGATTGGACTAGCGGGGGCTACGAGCAGTACTTC. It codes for CSARDWTSGGYEQYF.

The CDR3 spells CASITRGNTIYF. Written as DNA, the CDR3 is TGTGCCAGCATCACCAGGGGAAACACCATATATTTT. J is TRBJ1-3 and V is TRBV7-6; no definite D call. The CDR3 has 12 residues. Germline-derived CDR1 and CDR2 are SGHVS and FNYEAQ. Between the trimmed V and J ends, which lost 7 bases and 4 bases, there was a span of 8 bases.

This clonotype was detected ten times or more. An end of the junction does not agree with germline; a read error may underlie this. CDR3 region: CASSLGDTSF. CDR3 DNA sequence: TGTGCCAGCAGTTTAGGGGACACGTCCTTC. This chain links TRBV12-3 or TRBV12-4 with TRBJ2-1; D may be TRBD1 (6 bases). This CDR3 has 10 residues.

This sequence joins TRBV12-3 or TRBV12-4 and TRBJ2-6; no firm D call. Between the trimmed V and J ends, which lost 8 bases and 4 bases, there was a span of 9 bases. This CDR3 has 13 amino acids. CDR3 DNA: TGTGCCAGCCTCGCCCCGGGGGCCAACGTCCTGACTTTC. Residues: CASLAPGANVLTF.

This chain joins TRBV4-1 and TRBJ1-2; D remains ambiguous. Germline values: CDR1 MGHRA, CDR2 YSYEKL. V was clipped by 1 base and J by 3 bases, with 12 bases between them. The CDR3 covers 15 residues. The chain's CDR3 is CASSQVSLEDYGYTF. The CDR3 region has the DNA TGCGCCAGCAGCCAAGTTTCGTTGGAGGACTATGGCTACACCTTC.

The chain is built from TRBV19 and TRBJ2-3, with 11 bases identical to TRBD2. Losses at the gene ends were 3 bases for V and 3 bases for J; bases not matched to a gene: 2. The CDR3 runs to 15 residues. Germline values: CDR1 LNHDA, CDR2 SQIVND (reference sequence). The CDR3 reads CASSMGLADTDTQYF. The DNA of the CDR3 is TGTGCCAGTAGTATGGGACTAGCGGATACAGATACGCAGTATTTT.

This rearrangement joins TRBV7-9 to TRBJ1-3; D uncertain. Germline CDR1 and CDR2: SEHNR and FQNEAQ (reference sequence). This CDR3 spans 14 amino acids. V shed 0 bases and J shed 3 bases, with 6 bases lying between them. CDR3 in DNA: TGTGCCAGCAGCTTAGCCCGGTATGGAAACACCATATATTTT. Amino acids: CASSLARYGNTIYF. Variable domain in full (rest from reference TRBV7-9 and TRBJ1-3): DTGVSQNPRHKITKRGQNVTFRCDPISEHNRLYWYRQTLGQGPEFLTYFQNEAQLEKSRLLSDRFSAERPKGSFSTLEIQRTEQGDSAMYLCASSLARYGNTIYFGEGSWLTVV.

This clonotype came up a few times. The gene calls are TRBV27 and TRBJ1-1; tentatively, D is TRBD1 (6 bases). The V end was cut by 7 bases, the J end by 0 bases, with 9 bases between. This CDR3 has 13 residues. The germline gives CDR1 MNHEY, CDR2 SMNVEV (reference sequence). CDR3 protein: CASKTGMNTEAFF. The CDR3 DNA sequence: TGTGCCAGCAAGACAGGTATGAACACTGAAGCTTTCTTT.

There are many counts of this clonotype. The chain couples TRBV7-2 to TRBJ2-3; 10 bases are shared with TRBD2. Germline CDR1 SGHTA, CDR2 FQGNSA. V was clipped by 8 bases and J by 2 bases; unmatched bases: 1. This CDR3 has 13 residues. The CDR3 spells CASLAGVTDTQYF. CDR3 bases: TGTGCCAGCCTAGCGGGGGTCACAGATACGCAGTATTTT.

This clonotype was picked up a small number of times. Written as DNA, the CDR3 is TGTGCCACCTCGACAGGGGTTGCTTTCTTT. This sequence encodes CATSTGVAFF. The gene calls are TRBV19 and TRBJ1-1; 8 nucleotides align to TRBD1. Looked up from germline, CDR1 is LNHDA and CDR2 is SQIVND (reference sequence). CDR3 length equals 10 residues. J gave up 11 bases and V 10 bases, and 6 bases lay outside the gene matches.

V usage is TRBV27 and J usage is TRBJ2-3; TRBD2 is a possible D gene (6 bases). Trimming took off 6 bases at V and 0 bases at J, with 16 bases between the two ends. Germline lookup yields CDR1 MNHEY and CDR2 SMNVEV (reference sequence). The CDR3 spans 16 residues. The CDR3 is CASSPPPDYSTDTQYF. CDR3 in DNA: TGTGCCAGCAGCCCCCCACCGGACTATAGCACAGATACGCAGTATTTT.

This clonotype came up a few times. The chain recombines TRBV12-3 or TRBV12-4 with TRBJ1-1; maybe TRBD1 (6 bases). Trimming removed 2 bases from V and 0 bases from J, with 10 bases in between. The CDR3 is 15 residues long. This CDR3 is CASSLYQGMNTEAFF. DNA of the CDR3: TGTGCCAGCAGTTTATATCAGGGGATGAACACTGAAGCTTTCTTT.

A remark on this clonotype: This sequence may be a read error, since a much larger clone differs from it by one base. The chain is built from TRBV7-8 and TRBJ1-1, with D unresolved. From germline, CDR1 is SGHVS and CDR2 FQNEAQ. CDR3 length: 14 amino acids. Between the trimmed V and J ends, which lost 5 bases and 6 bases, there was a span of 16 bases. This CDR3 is CASSHPEVSAEAFF. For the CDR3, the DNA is TGTGCCAGCAGCCATCCTGAGGTGTCCGCTGAAGCTTTCTTT.

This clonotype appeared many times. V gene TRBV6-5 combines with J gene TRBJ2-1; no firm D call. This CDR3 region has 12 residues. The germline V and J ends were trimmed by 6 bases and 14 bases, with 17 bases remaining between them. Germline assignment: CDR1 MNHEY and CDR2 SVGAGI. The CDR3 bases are TGTGCCAGCAGCCCGGGCGGCAGGATCGAGTTCTTC. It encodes CASSPGGRIEFF.

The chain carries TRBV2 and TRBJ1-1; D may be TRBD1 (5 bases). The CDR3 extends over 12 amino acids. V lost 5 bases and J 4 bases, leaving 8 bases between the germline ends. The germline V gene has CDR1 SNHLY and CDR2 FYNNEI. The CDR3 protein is CASSYRSTEAFF. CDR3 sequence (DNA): TGTGCCAGCAGTTACAGGTCCACTGAAGCTTTCTTT.

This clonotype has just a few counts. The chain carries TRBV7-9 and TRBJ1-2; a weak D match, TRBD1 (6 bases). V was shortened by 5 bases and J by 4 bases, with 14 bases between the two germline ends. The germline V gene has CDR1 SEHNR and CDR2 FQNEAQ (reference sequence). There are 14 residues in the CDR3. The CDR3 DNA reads TGTGCCAGCAGCCAACAGGGACGGATCTATGGCTACACCTTC. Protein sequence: CASSQQGRIYGYTF.

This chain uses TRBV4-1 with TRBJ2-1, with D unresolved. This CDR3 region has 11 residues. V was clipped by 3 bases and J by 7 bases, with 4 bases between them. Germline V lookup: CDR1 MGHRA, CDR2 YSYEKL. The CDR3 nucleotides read TGCGCCAGCAGCCACGTGAATGAGCAGTTCTTC. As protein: CASSHVNEQFF.

The chain's CDR3 is CASSPSGGALDTQYF. In DNA, the CDR3 is TGTGCCAGCAGCCCTAGCGGGGGGGCACTCGATACGCAGTATTTT. The chain has TRBV7-3 and TRBJ2-3; 12 bases match TRBD2. Germline loops: CDR1 SGHTA, CDR2 FQGTGA. With 5 bases clipped from V and 6 bases from J, the junction kept 6 bases outside the gene matches. The CDR3 is 15 residues long.